A single sample gave rise to the 12 T cell receptor beta chains below, sequenced in a study of cytomegalovirus exposure and HLA in healthy donors. This PCR relied on a set of 60 Vbeta primers and 13 Jbeta primers. The table came from immunoSEQ multiplex PCR; TCRdb's copy has only in-frame clones and leaves some out. Of about 200,000 clones in the sample, approximately 77% are singletons; the top ten hold around 3.7%. Source material: PBMCs. Source of these receptors: a man in his forties in good health and CMV-seropositive.

The chain is built from TRBV5-6 and TRBJ1-1; D is perhaps TRBD1 (5 bases). The V and J ends lost 4 bases and 8 bases respectively, with 24 bases between them. The CDR3 contains 16 residues. The germline CDR1 and CDR2 sequences are SGHDT and YYEEEE. The CDR3 region has the DNA TGTGCCAGCAGCCAAGATGGGGGGGGGTGGGGCTTGGAAGCTTTCTTT. It is translated as CASSQDGGGWGLEAFF. Variable domain in full (rest from reference TRBV5-6 and TRBJ1-1): DAGVTQSPTHLIKTRGQQVTLRCSPKSGHDTVSWYQQALGQGPQFIFQYYEEEERQRGNFPDRFSGHQFPNYSSELNVNALLLGDSALYLCASSQDGGGWGLEAFFGQGTRLTVV.

This chain links TRBV7-8 with TRBJ2-2; 10 positions match TRBD1. The CDR3 spans 17 residues. With 4 bases clipped from V and 6 bases from J, the junction kept 11 bases outside the gene matches. Germline CDR1 reads SGHVS; CDR2 reads FQNEAQ. The CDR3 sequence is CASSSRRADRGAGELFF. DNA for the CDR3: TGTGCCAGCAGCTCCCGCCGGGCGGACAGGGGGGCCGGGGAGCTGTTTTTT.

This clone showed up just once. This chain uses TRBV5-1 with TRBJ2-6; D unclear. Germline V gene data show CDR1 as SGHRS and CDR2 as YFSETQ. Trimming took off 5 bases at V and 4 bases at J, with 7 bases between the two ends. The CDR3 sequence is 13 residues long. The CDR3 DNA is TGCGCCAGCAGGCTAGGAGGGGCCAACGTCCTGACTTTC. The encoded protein is CASRLGGANVLTF.

V gene TRBV30 combines with J gene TRBJ1-5; possibly TRBD1 for D (5 bases). Trimming took 2 bases from V and 3 from J, leaving 14 bases between them. The CDR3 sequence is 15 residues long. The germline V gene encodes CDR1 GTSNPN and CDR2 SVGIG (reference sequence). The CDR3 DNA sequence: TGTGCCTGGAGTAGTGGGGGGACCAACAATCAGCCCCAGCATTTT. Residues: CAWSSGGTNNQPQHF.

V gene TRBV27 combines with J gene TRBJ2-7; tentative D call: TRBD1 (6 bases). The V end lost 4 bases, the J end lost 2 bases, and 12 bases lay between the germline ends. This CDR3 contains 14 residues. CDR1 and CDR2 (germline): MNHEY, SMNVEV (reference sequence). DNA of the CDR3: TGTGCCAGCAGTTCACCGGGACAAACCTACGAGCAGTACTTC. Translating it yields CASSSPGQTYEQYF.

The V call is TRBV2, the J call TRBJ1-2, with 7 bases matching TRBD1. Germline V gives CDR1 SNHLY, CDR2 FYNNEI. The CDR3 loop spans 14 amino acids. V lost 5 bases to trimming and J lost 5 bases; unmatched junction nucleotides: 8. DNA for the CDR3: TGTGCCAGCAGTCCCTATGGACAGGAATATGGCTACACCTTC. Encoded protein: CASSPYGQEYGYTF.

About this clone itself: This CDR3 is also generated by other DNA sequences in the sample. V gene TRBV5-4 combines with J gene TRBJ2-5; tentative D call: TRBD2 (6 bases). The CDR3 covers 14 residues. Germline V gives CDR1 SGHNT, CDR2 YYREEE (reference sequence). V was shortened by 4 bases and J by 1 base, with 11 bases between the two germline ends. The CDR3 loop is CASSPGLAQETQYF. In nucleotides, the CDR3 is TGTGCCAGCAGCCCGGGACTGGCCCAAGAGACCCAGTACTTC.

This sequence joins TRBV4-1 and TRBJ1-5; D uncertain. V shed 3 bases and J shed 9 bases, with 9 bases lying between them. CDR3 length: 12 residues. Germline V gives CDR1 MGHRA, CDR2 YSYEKL. The CDR3 region has the DNA TGCGCCAGCAGCCACGCCTCGGGGCCCCAGCATTTT. As protein: CASSHASGPQHF.

The chain combines TRBV28 with TRBJ2-7; 9 nucleotides line up with TRBD1. The length of the CDR3 is 16 residues. The V gene's germline CDR1 is MDHEN and CDR2 SYDVKM. Trimming removed 2 bases from V and 2 bases from J; junction bases left unmatched: 7. The CDR3 DNA reads as TGTGCCAGCAGTTTAGTGGGGACAGGGTTTACCTACGAGCAGTACTTC. It encodes CASSLVGTGFTYEQYF.

This chain joins TRBV9 and TRBJ2-3; 8 nucleotides match TRBD2. This CDR3 has 17 residues. Looked up from germline, CDR1 is SGDLS and CDR2 is YYNGEE. Trimming at V came to 0 bases and at J to 3 bases, leaving 9 bases not matched to a gene. The CDR3 DNA is TGTGCCAGCAGCGTAGGCAGTGGACTAGCCGAAACAGATACGCAGTATTTT. Translated, it gives CASSVGSGLAETDTQYF.

V and J are TRBV7-9 and TRBJ1-2, with 7 positions matching TRBD1. Per germline, CDR1 SEHNR and CDR2 FQNEAQ (reference sequence). CDR3 length equals 13 residues. J was trimmed by 3 bases and V by 5 bases; bases with no gene match: 3. The CDR3 region is CASSLGQYYGYTF. The DNA for the CDR3 is TGTGCCAGCAGCCTGGGACAGTACTATGGCTACACCTTC.

The rearrangement joins TRBV7-3 to TRBJ2-1; TRBD2 matches 9 bases. The trim removed 5 bases at V and 6 bases at J, leaving 11 bases unmatched. The CDR3 has 16 residues. Germline assignment: CDR1 SGHTA and CDR2 FQGTGA. CDR3 region: CASSPAGAGGLNEQFF. As DNA, the CDR3 is TGTGCCAGCAGCCCGGCGGGGGCGGGGGGGCTCAATGAGCAGTTCTTC.